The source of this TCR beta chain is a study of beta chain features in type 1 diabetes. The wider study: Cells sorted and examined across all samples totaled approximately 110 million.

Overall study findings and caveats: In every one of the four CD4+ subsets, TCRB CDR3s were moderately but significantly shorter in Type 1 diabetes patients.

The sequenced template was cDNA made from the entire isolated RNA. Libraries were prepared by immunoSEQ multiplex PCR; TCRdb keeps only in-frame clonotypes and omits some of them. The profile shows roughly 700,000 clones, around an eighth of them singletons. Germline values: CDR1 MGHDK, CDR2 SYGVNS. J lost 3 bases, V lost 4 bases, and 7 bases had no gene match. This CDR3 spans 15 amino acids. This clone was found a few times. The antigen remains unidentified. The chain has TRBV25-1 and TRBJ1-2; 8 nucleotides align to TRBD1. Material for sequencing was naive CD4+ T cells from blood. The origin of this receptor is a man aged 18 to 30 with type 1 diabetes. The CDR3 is CASSVPGQEYYGYTF. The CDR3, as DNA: TGTGCCAGCAGTGTACCGGGACAGGAGTACTATGGCTACACCTTC.